Following are 20 T cell receptor beta chains from one sample sequenced in a study of beta chain features in type 1 diabetes. All of the isolated RNA was reverse transcribed, so expressed TCRB transcripts were sequenced. Profiled with immunoSEQ multiplex PCR; TCRdb holds only in-frame clones, not every one. The sample consists of under 800,000 clones, 15% to 19% of them appearing once. Sequenced: naive CD4+ T cells from blood. The receptors originated from a man aged 18 to 30 in good health.

This chain links TRBV14 with TRBJ2-1; 9 nucleotides agree with TRBD1. V lost 2 bases to trimming and J lost 6 bases; unmatched junction nucleotides: 14. This CDR3 has 18 amino acids. Germline CDR1 is SGHDN and CDR2 is FVKESK. As DNA, the CDR3 is TGTGCCAGCAGCCAATCCCCCCTCGACAGGGGGAGGGTCAATGAGCAGTTCTTC. Its protein product is CASSQSPLDRGRVNEQFF.

The chain couples TRBV7-6 to TRBJ1-2, with D possibly TRBD1 on 5 matching bases. V was cut by 1 base and J by 1 base, with 10 bases left in between. In germline, CDR1 is SGHVS, CDR2 FNYEAQ. This CDR3 has 15 residues. In DNA form, the CDR3 reads TGTGCCAGCAGCTTAGGACAGAGAAATAACTATGGCTACACCTTC. Translation gives CASSLGQRNNYGYTF.

The rearrangement joins TRBV14 to TRBJ1-3; D may be TRBD1 (5 bases). The CDR3 contains 15 residues. CDR1 is SGHDN, CDR2 FVKESK, per germline. V was trimmed by 2 bases and J by 7 bases, leaving 15 bases between them. This CDR3 is CASSQFIGRVNTIYF. In nucleotides, the CDR3 is TGTGCCAGCAGCCAATTTATTGGCAGGGTGAACACCATATATTTT.

In this sample, this clone turned up a few times. This chain links TRBV10-3 with TRBJ2-4; 9 bases agree with TRBD2. V lost 3 bases and J lost 5; bases outside the gene matches: 8. Germline CDR1 and CDR2: ENHRY and SYGVKD. CDR3 length: 16 amino acids. The CDR3 region is CAISDLLAGPENIQYF. The DNA of the CDR3 is TGTGCCATCAGTGACCTTCTAGCGGGACCGGAAAACATTCAGTACTTC.

This clone has only a few counts. This chain connects TRBV5-6 to TRBJ1-5; 11 bases match TRBD1. There are 13 residues in the CDR3. V was clipped by 7 bases and J by 9 bases; unmatched bases: 6. Germline loops: CDR1 SGHDT, CDR2 YYEEEE. The CDR3 loop reads CASGTGGYRPQHF. CDR3 nucleotide sequence: TGTGCCAGCGGGACAGGGGGATATAGGCCCCAGCATTTT. Variable domain in full (rest from reference TRBV5-6 and TRBJ1-5): DAGVTQSPTHLIKTRGQQVTLRCSPKSGHDTVSWYQQALGQGPQFIFQYYEEEERQRGNFPDRFSGHQFPNYSSELNVNALLLGDSALYLCASGTGGYRPQHFGDGTRLSIL.

The J gene is TRBJ2-2, the V gene TRBV27, with TRBD2 matching over 9 bases. CDR1 and CDR2 from the germline V gene are MNHEY and SMNVEV (reference sequence). The CDR3 consists of 15 residues. Trimming at V came to 5 bases and at J to 4 bases, leaving 5 bases not matched to a gene. CDR3 coding DNA: TGTGCCAGCAGTCGCGGGGGGGCGGGCACCGGGGAGCTGTTTTTT. It encodes CASSRGGAGTGELFF.

This clone was counted a few times. The CDR3 sequence is CASSPPPGQGNTGELFF. As DNA, the CDR3 is TGTGCCAGCAGCCCTCCCCCGGGACAGGGAAACACCGGGGAGCTGTTTTTT. The rearrangement links TRBV7-2 to TRBJ2-2; TRBD1 aligns across 9 bases. Germline loops: CDR1 SGHTA, CDR2 FQGNSA. The J segment lost 2 bases and the V segment lost 5 bases, leaving 9 bases of the junction unmatched. The CDR3 contains 17 residues.

Only one count was recorded for this clone. This chain joins TRBV5-1 and TRBJ1-2, with D perhaps matching TRBD1 (5 bases). Trimming cost V 2 bases and J 7 bases, with 6 bases left between them. This CDR3 has 11 amino acids. Germline values: CDR1 SGHRS, CDR2 YFSETQ. CDR3 nucleotides: TGCGCCAGCAGCTTCCAGGGTGGCTACACCTTC. It yields the protein CASSFQGGYTF.

This clone was found a few times. This chain uses TRBV28 with TRBJ1-2; D is uncertain. This CDR3 region has 13 residues. V lost 7 bases to trimming and J lost 7 bases, with 16 bases between them. The germline V gene encodes CDR1 MDHEN and CDR2 SYDVKM. The CDR3 nucleotides are TGTGCCAGCACTGAGGGAGGAGAGCGTGGCTACACCTTC. Its protein is CASTEGGERGYTF.

The genes are TRBV5-1 and TRBJ1-2; 8 positions match TRBD1. The CDR3 is 16 amino acids. The ends lost 6 bases at V and 1 base at J; junction bases unmatched: 11. The germline gives CDR1 SGHRS, CDR2 YFSETQ. The CDR3 region is CASTPGRGQVNYGYTF. DNA for the CDR3: TGCGCCAGCACCCCGGGCAGGGGGCAAGTTAACTATGGCTACACCTTC.

The CDR3 nucleotides are TGTGCCAGCAGGGGACAGGGTCGAGATACGCAGTATTTT. Its translation is CASRGQGRDTQYF. The V gene is TRBV6-1, the J gene TRBJ2-3; 9 bases match TRBD1. J gave up 5 bases and V 6 bases, and 3 bases lay outside the gene matches. Germline V lookup: CDR1 MNHNS, CDR2 SASEGT. The CDR3 runs 13 residues.

V is TRBV6-4 and J is TRBJ2-4; no clear D. CDR3 length: 15 residues. With 4 bases removed from V and 10 bases from J, the gap between germline ends came to 20 bases. CDR1 MRHNA and CDR2 SNTAGT come from the germline V gene. DNA of the CDR3: TGTGCCAGCAGTGGAGTTTGGCAGAGCTCCCCGATTCAGTACTTC. It yields the protein CASSGVWQSSPIQYF.

The chain uses TRBV27 and TRBJ1-2, with TRBD1 matching over 9 bases. The CDR3 spans 17 residues. V shed 6 bases, J shed 6 bases, and the junction held 17 bases outside the gene matches. From germline, CDR1 is MNHEY and CDR2 SMNVEV (reference sequence). CDR3 DNA sequence: TGTGCCAGCAGCCTGGTGGGACAGGGCGGAGCAAGGAATGGCTACACCTTC. Translation gives CASSLVGQGGARNGYTF.

The chain links TRBV10-1 to TRBJ2-7; 7 bases align to TRBD2. Germline CDR1 WNHNN, CDR2 SYGVQD (reference sequence). The CDR3 runs to 11 residues. V gave up 4 bases and J gave up 13 bases; unmatched junction bases: 7. This chain's CDR3 is CASSARTRDYF. The DNA of the CDR3 is TGCGCCAGCAGTGCACGGACTAGAGATTACTTC.

The chain links TRBV15 to TRBJ2-5, with D maybe TRBD1 (5 bases). Germline loops: CDR1 LNHNV, CDR2 YYDKDF (reference sequence). V was trimmed by 1 base and J by 4 bases, leaving 13 bases between them. The CDR3 runs 15 residues. Here the CDR3 reads CATSRAKGQSETQYF. The CDR3 DNA is TGTGCCACCAGCAGAGCAAAGGGGCAGTCAGAGACCCAGTACTTC.

The chain recombines TRBV7-2 with TRBJ2-4, with 9 bases fitting TRBD2. CDR1 SGHTA and CDR2 FQGNSA come from the germline V gene. The CDR3 length is 14 residues. After removal of 7 bases from V and 1 base from J, the junction contained 2 bases not matched to a gene. The CDR3 DNA reads as TGTGCCAGCAACCTAGCGGGGGCCAAAAACATTCAGTACTTC. It specifies CASNLAGAKNIQYF.

V gene TRBV4-1 combines with J gene TRBJ2-1, with 11 bases that match TRBD2. This CDR3 comprises 15 residues. The germline V gene encodes CDR1 MGHRA and CDR2 YSYEKL. With V trimmed by 4 bases and J by 4 bases, 3 bases remained unmatched. This CDR3 is CASSPGLAVYNEQFF. CDR3 coding DNA: TGCGCCAGCAGCCCGGGACTAGCGGTTTACAATGAGCAGTTCTTC.

A few counts support this clone. V is TRBV11-2 and J is TRBJ2-3; 10 positions match TRBD2. The V segment lost 1 base and the J segment 5 bases; nucleotides outside the gene matches: 0. The CDR3 consists of 14 residues. Germline V gives CDR1 SGHAT, CDR2 FQNNGV. CDR3 residues: CASSLGLAGDTQYF. Written as DNA, the CDR3 is TGTGCCAGCAGCTTAGGACTAGCGGGAGATACGCAGTATTTT.

This clone was counted between two and nine times. The chain uses TRBV7-3 and TRBJ2-1; D is tentatively TRBD1 or TRBD2 (5 bases each). V dropped 4 bases and J dropped 7 bases, with 14 bases sitting between them. The CDR3 extends over 14 amino acids. Germline lookup yields CDR1 SGHTA and CDR2 FQGTGA. The CDR3, as DNA: TGTGCCAGCAGCTCCAACGTGGGGGTGAATGAGCAGTTCTTC. It translates to CASSSNVGVNEQFF.

This chain uses TRBV27 with TRBJ2-7; 9 nucleotides match TRBD1. V shed 6 bases, J shed 4 bases, and the junction held 7 bases outside the gene matches. The CDR3 loop spans 14 amino acids. In germline, CDR1 is MNHEY, CDR2 SMNVEV (reference sequence). CDR3 in DNA: TGTGCCAGCAGCAAACGGACAGGGGTGTACGAGCAGTACTTC. This sequence encodes CASSKRTGVYEQYF.